This record concerns one T cell receptor (beta chain) sequence. This entry belongs to a study of blood T cell repertoires in COVID-19. Study details: Samples came from the United States, Italy and Spain, spanning acute and convalescent COVID-19.

The CDR3 is 18 amino acids. CDR1 and CDR2 from the germline V gene are SQVTM and ANQGSEA. J gave up 0 bases and V 7 bases, and 16 bases lay outside the gene matches. The table came from immunoSEQ multiplex PCR; TCRdb's copy has only in-frame clones and leaves some out. Of approximately 200,000 clones listed, roughly four fifths are singletons. Individuals aged 18 to 89 years were recruited from around 22 US areas. This TCR derives from a woman aged 40 to 50 with acute COVID-19. Sequencing was carried out using PBMCs or T cells enriched from blood (not recorded which). The chain carries TRBV29-1 and TRBJ1-5, with TRBD1 matching 9 bases. The CDR3 nucleotides are TGCAGCGCCATAACAGGGGGCGCGAGCCTGAATAGCAATCAGCCCCAGCATTTT. Protein: CSAITGGASLNSNQPQHF.